These 6 T cell receptor beta chains share one sample of origin, sequenced in a study of PD-1 blockade in classical Hodgkin lymphoma. Sequencing used immunoSEQ multiplex PCR; TCRdb keeps in-frame clones, though not all of them. The sample carries 90,000 or so clones, about nine tenths recorded once. Every patient relapsed after autologous stem cell transplantation, and brentuximab vedotin exposure varied. This sample comprised peripheral blood mononuclear cells (PBMCs), obtained before the second cycle of nivolumab. Source of these receptors: a human donor with classical Hodgkin lymphoma.

J is TRBJ2-1 and V is TRBV27, with 15 bases matching TRBD2. Trimming removed 5 bases from V and 8 bases from J; junction bases left unmatched: 10. CDR3 length equals 17 residues. Germline CDR1 reads MNHEY; CDR2 reads SMNVEV (reference sequence). CDR3 region: CASSTGLAGGLRDEQFF. The CDR3 DNA is TGTGCCAGCAGTACCGGACTAGCGGGGGGGTTACGGGATGAGCAGTTCTTC.

The V gene is TRBV11-2, the J gene TRBJ2-2; the match to TRBD2 covers 13 bases. V trimming: 5 bases; J trimming: 1 base; junction bases outside the gene matches: 10. The germline V gene has CDR1 SGHAT and CDR2 FQNNGV. The CDR3 runs to 19 residues. Here the CDR3 reads CASSQIRTSGRENTGELFF. The CDR3, as DNA: TGTGCCAGCAGCCAGATAAGGACTAGCGGGAGAGAGAACACCGGGGAGCTGTTTTTT.

The sample holds one count of this clone. This chain links TRBV7-8 with TRBJ2-2; D is possibly TRBD2 (6 bases). The V and J ends lost 5 bases and 7 bases respectively, with 17 bases between them. Germline V gene sequence: CDR1 SGHVS, CDR2 FQNEAQ. CDR3 length: 15 amino acids. The CDR3 region has the DNA TGTGCCAGCAGCCCCCGGGGACTCCGGGGCGGGGAGCTGTTTTTT. This encodes CASSPRGLRGGELFF.

The rearrangement uses TRBV7-9 and TRBJ2-7, with 7 bases fitting TRBD1. Germline loops: CDR1 SEHNR, CDR2 FQNEAQ (reference sequence). Losses at the gene ends were 5 bases for V and 2 bases for J; bases not matched to a gene: 6. The CDR3 loop spans 14 amino acids. CDR3 in amino acids: CASSGRQGAYEQYF. In DNA form, the CDR3 reads TGTGCCAGCAGCGGAAGGCAGGGGGCCTACGAGCAGTACTTC.

The chain couples TRBV4-2 to TRBJ2-7, with 13 bases that match TRBD2. The CDR3 contains 16 residues. CDR1 and CDR2 (germline): LGHNA, YNFKEQ. Germline trimming cut 3 bases from V and 2 bases from J; bases unmatched to any gene: 4. The CDR3 coding sequence is TGTGCCAGCAGCCAGGAGACTAGCGGGAGGCCCTACGAGCAGTACTTC. It is translated as CASSQETSGRPYEQYF.

The gene calls are TRBV28 and TRBJ1-2; D call uncertain. V lost 5 bases and J lost 3, with 4 bases in between. CDR1 is MDHEN, CDR2 SYDVKM, per germline. This CDR3 spans 11 amino acids. This chain's CDR3 is CASSEDYGYTF. CDR3 bases: TGTGCCAGCAGTGAAGACTATGGCTACACCTTC.